This T cell receptor (beta chain) was captured by sequencing in a study of control samples from healthy donors and cancer patients (dated by TCRdb to 2019 to 2021). V loses 10 bases of germline sequence and J loses 6 bases, and the interval between the two ends is 13 bases. The CDR3 numbers 13 residues from cysteine through phenylalanine. The CDR3 DNA has 39 bases and is translated from base 1. The library was obtained by the immunoSEQ multiplex PCR assay. Here the immuneACCESS table is served through TCRdb, limited to in-frame sequences with V and J called. Missing clones are a known gap in these copies; in checked studies unresolved V genes cover under half, and the rest lacks a known reason. The sample data list some 120,000 clones, and around 87% of these were observed just once. About 8.7% of the sample is taken by the ten largest. Details on this clone: Its antigen specificity is not known. Base qualities are not recorded, but no much larger clone differs from it by a single base.

The chain is made from TRBV12-3 or TRBV12-4 and TRBJ1-6; the best D guess is TRBD1, with 5 bases matching. This clonotype was obtained from a man aged 35 to 55 in good health. Sequences were obtained from blood. At the DNA level, the sequence is TGTGCCACCAGGGAGTTTTCTAATTCACCCCTCCACTTT. Translated, it reads CATREFSNSPLHF.